This T cell receptor beta chain stems from a study of blood T cell repertoires in COVID-19. Overall study context: PBMCs, B-cell-depleted T cells, or T cells were the source of the cDNA or gDNA that made up the material.

How the authors handled the data: Amplification from reference gene primers served as the basis for estimated nucleated cell counts. Using immunoSEQ multiplex PCR, the repertoire was profiled, and TCRdb retains in-frame clones only, with some absent. V, J and clone size were drawn from that table, and D and trimming were deduced from the DNA. The sample comprises about 260,000 clones, roughly 86% of which are singletons, and 5.2% rests with the top ten. The CDR3 runs to 17 residues. Trimming pared 6 bases from V and 0 bases from J, leaving 18 bases between. Germline CDR1 is LNHDA and CDR2 is SQIVND (reference sequence).

The sequence came from an older woman with COVID-19, enrolled during active disease. The rearrangement joins TRBV19 to TRBJ1-5, with a possible D match to TRBD1 (6 bases). Material: peripheral blood. CDR3 residues: CASSPLDSSYSNQPQHF. The CDR3 DNA reads as TGTGCCAGTAGCCCCTTGGACAGTTCCTATAGCAATCAGCCCCAGCATTTT. Full variable domain (rest looked up from reference TRBV19 and TRBJ1-5): DGGITQSPKYLFRKEGQNVTLSCEQNLNHDAMYWYRQDPGQGLRLIYYSQIVNDFQKGDIAEGYSVSREKKESFPLTVTSAQKNPTAFYLCASSPLDSSYSNQPQHFGDGTRLSIL.